One T cell receptor beta chain is described in this entry. The sample comes from a study of blood T cell repertoires in COVID-19. Assay: immunoSEQ multiplex PCR; the TCRdb copy retains only in-frame clones and omits some. The data hold about 230,000 clones, with roughly 80% observed a single time. The V gene lost 10 bases and the J gene lost 7 bases, with 20 bases spanning the gap. The V gene's germline CDR1 is LNHDA and CDR2 SQIVND (reference sequence). The CDR3 sequence is 14 residues long. This clonotype was obtained from a woman in her fifties or sixties with acute or convalescent COVID-19. Sequenced: peripheral blood. V and J are TRBV19 and TRBJ1-5, with D tentatively TRBD1 (6 bases). CDR3 region: CATNGQPPEQPQHF. The CDR3 DNA is TGTGCCACCAACGGACAGCCCCCGGAACAGCCCCAGCATTTT.